This entry is about one T cell receptor beta chain. No antigen is known for it. The CDR3 consists of 12 residues. V shed 2 bases and J shed 7 bases, with 9 bases lying between them. CDR1 SGHAT and CDR2 FQNNGV come from the germline V gene. Sequencing used immunoSEQ multiplex PCR; TCRdb keeps in-frame clones, though not all of them. The sample lists 50,000 or so clones; roughly 71% were seen once. This entry belongs to a study of T cell clones after liver transplantation. Study results and limitations: In a couple of subjects, few donor cells limited the measurable donor-reactive repertoire.

The chain recombines TRBV11-2 with TRBJ2-7, with unresolved D. The sequencing used CD4+ T cells from blood, collected around 52 months after liver transplant. The origin of this receptor is a human patient who received a liver transplant. The T cells may come from the graft donor. As DNA, the CDR3 is TGTGCCAGCAGCTTAACATATGGTGAGCAGTACTTC. Its protein is CASSLTYGEQYF.